This T cell receptor (beta chain) came from a study of read filtering for tumor transcriptome and immune sequencing. Overall study: Transcriptome libraries were built from DNase-treated RNA.

At least ten counts were recorded for this clonotype. The antigen is unknown. Study outcomes and limitations: Compared with RNA-seq, IR-seq gave much higher clonotype depth and reliability.

The library was built from 400 ng RNA with molecular barcoded adaptors for alpha/delta and beta/gamma chains. From the reads, TCRdb called clonotypes with MiXCR, one entry per CDR3 protein. Among 100,000 to 150,000 distinct CDR3 sequences, roughly an eighth were seen once, and the ten largest hold under 9%. At the time of active disease, bone marrow was collected from every patient. The specimen sequenced was a population of CD138-negative cells sorted from bone marrow. This receptor was obtained from a donor at least 40 years old with multiple myeloma.

The CDR3 protein is CASSFSSPSGEQYF. CDR3 DNA: TGTGCCAGCAGTTTCTCCTCGCCATCCGGCGAGCAGTACTTC. The V gene is TRBV6-2 or TRBV6-3, the J gene TRBJ2-7; no clear D. The CDR3 is 14 amino acids. With 4 bases removed from V and 6 bases from J, the gap between germline ends came to 16 bases. Germline V CDR1 and CDR2: MNHEY, SVGEGT.